The rows below give T cell receptor beta chains drawn from one sample of a study of shared clonotypes between healthy human individuals. Produced via immunoSEQ multiplex PCR; TCRdb's table is partial and in-frame only. The sample records around 1.6 million clones, about 98% being singletons. The sequenced sample was naive CD4+ T cells sorted from blood. These TCRs come from a man aged 30 to 39 in good health. Each CDR3 is given without its conserved first and last residue. Where a row states a size, it is once, few, many or the class of an expanded clone; other rows omit it.

V: TRBV27
size: once
CDR3: ASSLSARSGTGEREQY

V: TRBV5-1
size: -
CDR3: ASSLGRGVETQY

V: TRBV21-1
size: -
CDR3: ASTIASDPFYEQY

V: TRBV2
size: once
CDR3: ASRPLGFAGNTIY

V: TRBV5-1
size: -
CDR3: ASSNRGTGQNEQF

V: TRBV4-3
size: -
CDR3: ASSHVISSRGDTQY

V: TRBV15
size: -
CDR3: ATSRDPPYNQPQH

V: TRBV5-1
size: -
CDR3: ASSLAVSAGTDTQY

V: TRBV30
size: -
CDR3: AWIGVRGPYNEQF

V: TRBV10-3
size: -
CDR3: AISPTMSDTQY

V: TRBV9
size: -
CDR3: ASSVVGGPYGYT

V: TRBV19
size: -
CDR3: ASSNPGTHGYEQY

V: TRBV7-3
size: -
CDR3: ASGTGGGYGYT

V: TRBV5-6
size: -
CDR3: ASSLNGPNEKLF

V: TRBV6-5
size: -
CDR3: ASSPGQGNQPQH

V: TRBV5-1
size: -
CDR3: ASSLGAGQF